The 13 T cell receptor beta chains reported below all come from one sample, sequenced in a study of PD-L1 blockade in urothelial cancer. Clones were read by immunoSEQ multiplex PCR, and TCRdb kept only the in-frame ones, dropping some. The repertoire holds tens of thousands of clones, with roughly four fifths as singletons. Sequenced here: PBMCs, sampled around atezolizumab (anti-PD-L1) treatment. The receptor set was obtained from a man between 65 and 79 years old with urothelial cancer.

V usage is TRBV4-3 and J usage is TRBJ1-2; D not resolved. V lost 4 bases and J lost 7, with 13 bases in between. The CDR3 has 13 residues. Germline loops: CDR1 LGHNA, CDR2 YSLEER. CDR3 loop: CASSRREASGYTF. In nucleotides, the CDR3 is TGCGCCAGCAGCCGTAGGGAGGCGAGTGGCTACACCTTC.

The CDR3 DNA reads TGTGCCAGTAGACGGGGGAAGGAAGAGACCCAGTACTTC. As protein: CASRRGKEETQYF. V and J are TRBV19 and TRBJ2-5; D is perhaps TRBD2 (6 bases). The CDR3 is 13 residues long. V was trimmed by 6 bases and J by 3 bases, leaving 11 bases between them. CDR1 is LNHDA and CDR2 is SQIVND in the germline V gene (reference sequence).

This clone was seen a few times. The chain links TRBV11-1 to TRBJ2-1, with 7 bases lining up with TRBD1. The CDR3 consists of 15 residues. The V gene's germline CDR1 is SGHAT and CDR2 FQDESV (reference sequence). The ends lost 1 base at V and 2 bases at J; junction bases unmatched: 2. The CDR3 is CASSLVGGPYNEQFF. CDR3 sequence (DNA): TGTGCCAGCAGCTTAGTAGGGGGCCCCTACAATGAGCAGTTCTTC.

The chain links TRBV5-4 to TRBJ2-2; TRBD2 agrees at 9 bases. The CDR3 totals 15 residues. CDR1 and CDR2 from the germline V gene are SGHNT and YYREEE (reference sequence). V dropped 3 bases and J dropped 4; count of bases not matched to a gene: 4. This chain's CDR3 is CASSSSGKATGELFF. The CDR3 region has the DNA TGTGCCAGCAGCTCTAGCGGGAAGGCCACCGGGGAGCTGTTTTTT.

The chain couples TRBV19 to TRBJ1-1; the match to TRBD1 covers 11 bases. CDR1 and CDR2 from the germline V gene are LNHDA and SQIVND (reference sequence). V shed 7 bases and J 0 bases; nucleotides not matched to a gene: 7. This CDR3 is 16 amino acids long. CDR3 sequence: CASKGRTGGLNTEAFF. Written as DNA, the CDR3 is TGTGCCAGTAAGGGAAGGACAGGGGGCTTGAACACTGAAGCTTTCTTT.

The chain is built from TRBV10-2 and TRBJ2-7; 9 bases are shared with TRBD1. V lost 10 bases to trimming and J lost 3 bases; unmatched junction nucleotides: 7. The CDR3 has 13 amino acids. Germline lookup yields CDR1 WSHSY and CDR2 SAAADI. CDR3 DNA: TGCGCCACTAGACCGGGACAGGGCTACGAGCAGTACTTC. Translation: CATRPGQGYEQYF.

In DNA, the CDR3 is TGTGCCAGCAGCTTAAGGGCCCAGTCGGTGGGAGCGGAAGACTACGAGCAGTACTTC. Protein: CASSLRAQSVGAEDYEQYF. The chain combines TRBV11-2 with TRBJ2-7, with D possibly matching TRBD2 (5 bases). The CDR3 sequence is 19 residues long. Germline CDR1 reads SGHAT; CDR2 reads FQNNGV. V lost 2 bases and J lost 3, with 26 bases in between.

The chain links TRBV7-3 to TRBJ2-7; D is unclear. The V end was cut by 5 bases, the J end by 3 bases, with 14 bases between. Germline V gene lookup returns CDR1 SGHTA and CDR2 FQGTGA. The CDR3 has 14 residues. The CDR3 reads CASSPGPQNYEQYF. The CDR3 nucleotides read TGTGCCAGCAGCCCTGGGCCACAGAACTACGAGCAGTACTTC.

This rearrangement joins TRBV21-1 to TRBJ2-1; TRBD2 was called by the table and not checked on the DNA. TRBV21-1 is a recognized pseudogene. CDR3 length: 18 amino acids. The CDR3 nucleotides are TGTGCCAGCATCTTATATCAGACTAGCGGGAGTGGCTACAATGAGCAGTTCTTC. This encodes CASILYQTSGSGYNEQFF.

The CDR3 DNA is TGTGCCAGCAGCTTAGCCCCTAGACCCACGCACTCCTACAATGAGCAGTTCTTC. Translation: CASSLAPRPTHSYNEQFF. This chain joins TRBV7-8 and TRBJ2-1; no firm D call. Germline V CDR1 and CDR2: SGHVS, FQNEAQ. This CDR3 is 18 amino acids long. V lost 0 bases and J 0 bases, leaving 15 bases between the germline ends.

The CDR3 sequence: CASSLEGGGNEQFF. The CDR3, as DNA: TGTGCCAGCAGCTTGGAAGGGGGCGGCAATGAGCAGTTCTTC. The chain is built from TRBV5-6 and TRBJ2-1; 7 bases align to TRBD1. Trimming removed 0 bases from V and 6 bases from J; junction bases left unmatched: 3. CDR1 SGHDT and CDR2 YYEEEE come from the germline V gene. The CDR3 spans 14 residues.

The genes are TRBV9 and TRBJ2-1, with 10 positions matching TRBD2. Losses at the gene ends were 0 bases for V and 9 bases for J; bases not matched to a gene: 12. The CDR3 extends over 17 amino acids. The germline V gene has CDR1 SGDLS and CDR2 YYNGEE. The CDR3 region has the DNA TGTGCCAGCAGCGTAGGGGCGACTAGCGGGTACAGTCCTGAGCAGTTCTTC. This translates into CASSVGATSGYSPEQFF. Drawing the rest from reference TRBV9 and TRBJ2-1, the complete variable domain is DSGVTQTPKHLITATGQRVTLRCSPRSGDLSVYWYQQSLDQGLQFLIQYYNGEERAKGNILERFSAQQFPDLHSELNLSSLELGDSALYFCASSVGATSGYSPEQFFGPGTRLTVL.

The chain uses TRBV5-1 and TRBJ2-2; D is uncertain. The length of the CDR3 is 13 residues. The ends were cut back, 3 bases at V and 4 bases at J, with 7 bases in the middle. Germline CDR1 is SGHRS and CDR2 is YFSETQ. The CDR3 protein is CASSSAGTGELFF. The CDR3, as DNA: TGCGCCAGCAGCTCGGCAGGCACCGGGGAGCTGTTTTTT.